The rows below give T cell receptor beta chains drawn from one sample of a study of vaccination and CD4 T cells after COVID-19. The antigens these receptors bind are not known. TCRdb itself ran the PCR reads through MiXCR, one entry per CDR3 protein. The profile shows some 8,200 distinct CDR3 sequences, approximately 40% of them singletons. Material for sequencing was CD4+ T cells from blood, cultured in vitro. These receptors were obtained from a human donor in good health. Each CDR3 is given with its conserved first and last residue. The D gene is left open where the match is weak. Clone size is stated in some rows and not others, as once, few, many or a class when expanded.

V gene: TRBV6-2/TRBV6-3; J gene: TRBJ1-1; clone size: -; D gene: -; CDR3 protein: CASSKLDRLNTEAFF; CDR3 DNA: TGTGCCAGCAGCAAGCTCGACAGACTGAACACTGAAGCTTTCTTT
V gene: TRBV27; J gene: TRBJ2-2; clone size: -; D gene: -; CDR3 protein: CASSGAPVTGELFF; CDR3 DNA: TGTGCCAGCAGCGGCGCCCCGGTCACCGGGGAGCTGTTTTTT
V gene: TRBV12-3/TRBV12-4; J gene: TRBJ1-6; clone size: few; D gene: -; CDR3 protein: CASSLNSQGLHF; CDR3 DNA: TGTGCCAGCAGTTTGAATAGCCAAGGCCTGCACTTT
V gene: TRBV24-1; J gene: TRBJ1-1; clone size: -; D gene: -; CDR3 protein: CATKGGVMNTEAFF; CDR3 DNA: TGTGCCACCAAAGGAGGGGTCATGAACACTGAAGCTTTCTTT
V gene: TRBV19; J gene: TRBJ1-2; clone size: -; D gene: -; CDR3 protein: CASSIRQLYGYTF; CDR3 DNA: TGTGCCAGTAGTATACGCCAGCTATATGGCTACACCTTC
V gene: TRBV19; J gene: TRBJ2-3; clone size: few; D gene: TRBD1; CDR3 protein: CASSRGTGGNTQYF; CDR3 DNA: TGTGCCAGTAGTAGGGGGACAGGGGGGAATACGCAGTATTTT
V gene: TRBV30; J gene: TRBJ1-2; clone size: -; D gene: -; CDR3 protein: CAWREKTADLLHF; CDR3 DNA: TGTGCCTGGAGGGAAAAGACAGCCGATCTCCTCCACTTC
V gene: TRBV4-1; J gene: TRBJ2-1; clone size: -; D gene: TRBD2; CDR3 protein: CASRMGLAGNNEQFF; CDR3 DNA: TGCGCCAGCAGAATGGGACTAGCGGGCAACAATGAGCAGTTCTTC
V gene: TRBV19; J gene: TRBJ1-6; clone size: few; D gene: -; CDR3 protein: CASSLQGGNNSPLHF; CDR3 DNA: TGTGCCAGTAGTCTACAGGGAGGCAACAATTCACCCCTCCACTTT
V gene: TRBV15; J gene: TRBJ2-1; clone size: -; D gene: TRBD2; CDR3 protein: CASGAGDKHEQFF; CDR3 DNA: TGTGCCTCCGGAGCGGGAGATAAGCATGAGCAGTTCTTC
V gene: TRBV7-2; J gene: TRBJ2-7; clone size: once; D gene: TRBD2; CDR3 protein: CASSLFGLAGYEQYF; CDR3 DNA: TGTGCCAGCAGCTTATTTGGGCTAGCGGGCTACGAGCAGTACTTC
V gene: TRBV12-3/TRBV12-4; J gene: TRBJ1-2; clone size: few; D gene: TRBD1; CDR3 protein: CASRGTGNPPNYGYTF; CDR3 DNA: TGTGCCAGCAGGGGGACAGGGAACCCCCCTAACTATGGCTACACCTTC
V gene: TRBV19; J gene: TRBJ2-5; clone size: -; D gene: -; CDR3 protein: CASSTRTSYQETQYF; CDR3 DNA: TGTGCCAGTAGTACCCGGACATCGTACCAAGAGACCCAGTACTTC
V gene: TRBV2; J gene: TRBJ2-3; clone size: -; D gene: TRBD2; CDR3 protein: CATPRSGTKPDTQYF; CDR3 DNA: TGTGCCACCCCCAGGAGCGGGACTAAGCCAGATACGCAGTATTTT
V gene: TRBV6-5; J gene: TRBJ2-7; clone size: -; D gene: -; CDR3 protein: CASSYSGTAYEQYF; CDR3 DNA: TGTGCCAGCAGTTACTCGGGGACGGCCTACGAGCAGTACTTC
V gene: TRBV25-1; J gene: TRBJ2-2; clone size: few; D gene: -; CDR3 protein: CASSETGPSTGELFF; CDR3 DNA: TGTGCCAGCAGTGAAACGGGACCTAGCACCGGGGAGCTGTTTTTT
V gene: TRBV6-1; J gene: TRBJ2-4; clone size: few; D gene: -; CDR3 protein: CASSADGWRAKNIQYF; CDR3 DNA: TGTGCCAGCAGTGCGGACGGGTGGAGAGCCAAAAACATTCAGTACTTC
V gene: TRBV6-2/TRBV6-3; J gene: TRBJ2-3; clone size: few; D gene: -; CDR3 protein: CASSYLRKSTDTQYF; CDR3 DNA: TGTGCCAGCAGTTACTTAAGGAAAAGCACAGATACGCAGTATTTT
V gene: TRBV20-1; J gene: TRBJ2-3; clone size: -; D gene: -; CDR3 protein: CSAERGDTQYF; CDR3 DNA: TGCAGTGCCGAAAGGGGGGATACGCAGTATTTT
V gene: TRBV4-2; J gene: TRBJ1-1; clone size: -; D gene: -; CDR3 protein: CASSQEGGRLSTEAFF; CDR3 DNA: TGTGCCAGCAGCCAAGAGGGGGGGCGACTCAGTACTGAAGCTTTCTTT
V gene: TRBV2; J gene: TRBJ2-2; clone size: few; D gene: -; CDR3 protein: CASSGVAGNTGELFF; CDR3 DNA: TGTGCCAGCAGTGGGGTGGCAGGGAACACCGGGGAGCTGTTTTTT
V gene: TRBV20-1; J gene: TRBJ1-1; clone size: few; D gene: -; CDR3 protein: CRPNGGRQLNTEAFF; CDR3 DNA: TGCAGGCCCAATGGCGGTCGGCAACTGAACACTGAAGCTTTCTTT
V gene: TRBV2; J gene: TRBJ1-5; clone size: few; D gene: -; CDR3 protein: CASTGRSNQPQHF; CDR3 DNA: TGTGCCAGCACGGGGCGGAGCAATCAGCCCCAGCATTTT
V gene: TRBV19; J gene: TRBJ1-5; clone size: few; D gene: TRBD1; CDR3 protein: CASSTRGEGVQPQHF; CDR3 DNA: TGTGCCAGTAGTACCAGGGGGGAAGGGGTTCAGCCCCAGCATTTT
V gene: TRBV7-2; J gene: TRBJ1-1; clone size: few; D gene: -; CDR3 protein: CASSRTRNTEAFF; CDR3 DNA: TGTGCCAGCAGCCGGACCCGAAACACTGAAGCTTTCTTT
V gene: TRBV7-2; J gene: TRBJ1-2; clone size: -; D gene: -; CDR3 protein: CASSPRTDSNYGYTF; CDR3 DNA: TGTGCCAGCAGCCCTCGGACAGACTCTAACTATGGCTACACCTTC
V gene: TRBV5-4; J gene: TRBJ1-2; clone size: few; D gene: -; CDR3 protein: CASSLVPGNGYTF; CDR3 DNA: TGTGCCAGCAGCTTGGTACCAGGGAATGGCTACACCTTC
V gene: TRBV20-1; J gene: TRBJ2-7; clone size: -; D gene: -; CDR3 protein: CSARRDNYEQYF; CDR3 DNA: TGCAGTGCTAGACGGGATAACTACGAGCAGTACTTC
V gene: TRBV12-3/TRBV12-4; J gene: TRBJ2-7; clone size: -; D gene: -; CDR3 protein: CASSHGQRNEQYF; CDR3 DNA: TGTGCCAGCAGTCACGGACAGCGCAACGAGCAGTACTTC
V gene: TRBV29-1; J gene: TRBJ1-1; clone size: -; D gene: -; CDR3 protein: CSVDTGTLNTEAFF; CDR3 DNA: TGCAGCGTCGATACCGGGACACTTAACACTGAAGCTTTCTTT
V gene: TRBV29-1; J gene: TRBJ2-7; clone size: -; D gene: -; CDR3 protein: CSVKTGLSGEQYF; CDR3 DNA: TGCAGCGTGAAAACAGGGTTATCGGGAGAGCAGTACTTC